A single sample is the source of the 2 T cell receptor beta chains below, sequenced in a study of T cells during gluten challenge in celiac disease. Paired single-cell TRA and TRB sequences were amplified by three nested PCRs with multiplexed primers. TCRdb ran MiXCR on the single-cell sequencing reads and lists one entry per CDR3 protein. The top ten hold roughly 60% of the sample, which has over a hundred distinct CDR3 sequences, 52% seen once. The source was gluten-specific CD4+ T cells sorted from the duodenum using tetramers, collected at baseline or on day 14 of gluten challenge (not recorded which). These TCRs come from a female donor with celiac disease.

Judged by abundance, this clonotype is hyperexpanded. The genes are TRBV24-1 and TRBJ1-5; 9 positions agree with TRBD1. The ends lost 4 bases at V and 7 bases at J; junction bases unmatched: 10. The CDR3 consists of 16 residues. Per the germline V gene, CDR1 is KGHDR and CDR2 is SFDVKD. The CDR3 region is CATSDSGTGSWQPQHF. CDR3 nucleotide sequence: TGTGCCACCAGTGACTCCGGGACAGGGTCATGGCAGCCCCAGCATTTT.

This chain joins TRBV7-2 and TRBJ1-2; maybe TRBD1 (5 bases). The CDR3 extends over 16 amino acids. V lost 0 bases and J lost 0, with 11 bases in between. CDR1 and CDR2 (germline): SGHTA, FQGNSA. CDR3: CASSLAAGLPNYGYTF. As DNA, the CDR3 is TGTGCCAGCAGCTTAGCGGCGGGGCTACCTAACTATGGCTACACCTTC.